The 21 T cell receptor beta chains listed next were all sequenced from one sample in a study of cytomegalovirus exposure and HLA in healthy donors. The PCR contained 60 Vbeta and 13 Jbeta primers. Produced via immunoSEQ multiplex PCR; TCRdb's table is partial and in-frame only. Of under 200,000 clones listed, about 80% are singletons. Sequencing was carried out using PBMCs. The source of these receptors is a man aged 40-55 years in good health and CMV-seropositive.

This chain's CDR3 is CASSLKTSGADTQYF. The CDR3 region has the DNA TGCGCCAGCAGCTTGAAGACTAGCGGCGCAGATACGCAGTATTTT. V is TRBV5-1 and J is TRBJ2-3, with 9 bases identical to TRBD2. This CDR3 is 15 amino acids long. V gave up 1 base and J gave up 4 bases; unmatched junction bases: 4. Germline V gene data show CDR1 as SGHRS and CDR2 as YFSETQ. Full variable domain (remainder filled in from reference TRBV5-1 and TRBJ2-3): KAGVTQTPRYLIKTRGQQVTLSCSPISGHRSVSWYQQTPGQGLQFLFEYFSETQRNKGNFPGRFSGRQFSNSRSEMNVSTLELGDSALYLCASSLKTSGADTQYFGPGTRLTVL.

The V and J genes are TRBV7-8 and TRBJ1-1; weak D call: TRBD1 (6 bases). The CDR3 length is 15 residues. CDR1 and CDR2 from the germline V gene are SGHVS and FQNEAQ. Between the trimmed V and J ends, which lost 5 bases and 0 bases, there was a span of 13 bases. This chain's CDR3 is CASSGVQGMNTEAFF. CDR3 nucleotide sequence: TGTGCCAGCAGCGGAGTTCAGGGGATGAACACTGAAGCTTTCTTT.

The chain links TRBV10-2 to TRBJ2-1, with TRBD2 matching over 8 bases. CDR1 and CDR2 from the germline V gene are WSHSY and SAAADI. Losses at the gene ends were 3 bases for V and 7 bases for J; bases not matched to a gene: 8. The CDR3 contains 15 residues. The CDR3: CASSDPSGGLNEQFF. The CDR3 DNA reads as TGCGCCAGCAGTGATCCCAGCGGGGGTTTGAATGAGCAGTTCTTC.

CDR3: CASSRSGNGYTF. The CDR3 DNA reads as TGTGCCAGCAGCCGAAGCGGGAATGGCTACACCTTC. This chain connects TRBV6-1 to TRBJ1-2; D not certain. The CDR3 spans 12 residues. Looked up from germline, CDR1 is MNHNS and CDR2 is SASEGT. Trimming left V 6 bases short and J 6 bases short, with 11 bases between.

This clone has just one count. V is TRBV7-8 and J is TRBJ2-5; D is possibly TRBD1 (5 bases). Per the germline V gene, CDR1 is SGHVS and CDR2 is FQNEAQ. V lost 1 base to trimming and J lost 5 bases, with 11 bases between them. The CDR3 sequence is 14 residues long. CDR3: CASSLVRGYETQYF. DNA for the CDR3: TGTGCCAGCAGCTTAGTTAGGGGATATGAGACCCAGTACTTC.

This clone has only a few counts. The J gene is TRBJ2-5, the V gene TRBV5-8; TRBD1 matches at 10 bases. CDR1 is SGHTS, CDR2 YDEGEE, per germline. V lost 0 bases and J lost 2; bases outside the gene matches: 10. This CDR3 is 18 amino acids long. The chain's CDR3 is CASSLAGTGARGQETQYF. The CDR3 nucleotides are TGTGCCAGCAGCTTGGCCGGGACAGGGGCGCGGGGACAAGAGACCCAGTACTTC. Full variable domain (remainder filled in from reference TRBV5-8 and TRBJ2-5): EAGVTQSPTHLIKTRGQQATLRCSPISGHTSVYWYQQALGLGLQFLLWYDEGEERNRGNFPPRFSGRQFPNYSSELNVNALELEDSALYLCASSLAGTGARGQETQYFGPGTRLLVL.

The CDR3 reads CSGRSEGSYNEQFF. CDR3 in DNA: TGCAGCGGAAGATCGGAGGGCTCCTACAATGAGCAGTTCTTC. The chain recombines TRBV29-1 with TRBJ2-1, with D tentatively TRBD2 (6 bases). Germline CDR1 SQVTM, CDR2 ANQGSEA. This CDR3 spans 14 amino acids. V was trimmed by 7 bases and J by 0 bases, leaving 13 bases between them.

The rearrangement links TRBV18 to TRBJ1-1, with D perhaps matching TRBD1 (6 bases). Trimming took off 3 bases at V and 5 bases at J, with 10 bases between the two ends. This CDR3 contains 13 residues. Germline V gene data show CDR1 as KGHSH and CDR2 as LQKENI. CDR3 sequence (DNA): TGTGCCAGCTCACCCCAGGGGCGGACTGAAGCTTTCTTT. The encoded protein is CASSPQGRTEAFF.

The chain joins TRBV5-1 to TRBJ2-1, with TRBD1 matching 7 bases. Trimming at V came to 4 bases and at J to 7 bases, leaving 5 bases not matched to a gene. CDR3 length: 13 amino acids. Germline CDR1 is SGHRS and CDR2 is YFSETQ. The CDR3 here is CASSLTGVNEQFF. CDR3 in DNA: TGCGCCAGCAGCCTCACAGGGGTTAATGAGCAGTTCTTC.

CDR3 sequence: CASSLMGRVSYNEQFF. Here the CDR3 DNA reads TGTGCCAGCAGCCTAATGGGCAGGGTCTCCTACAATGAGCAGTTCTTC. The chain employs TRBV7-2 and TRBJ2-1, with D perhaps matching TRBD1 (5 bases). V was trimmed by 5 bases and J by 0 bases, leaving 14 bases between them. The CDR3 covers 16 residues. Germline lookup yields CDR1 SGHTA and CDR2 FQGNSA.

The chain joins TRBV6-1 to TRBJ2-5, with 12 nucleotides matching TRBD1. Germline CDR1 and CDR2: MNHNS and SASEGT. The V segment lost 6 bases and the J segment 5 bases; nucleotides outside the gene matches: 1. The CDR3 spans 13 residues. CDR3 loop: CASRGTGGETQYF. The CDR3 nucleotides are TGTGCCAGCAGGGGGACAGGGGGCGAGACCCAGTACTTC.

CDR3: CASSPLGGKANVLTF. Written as DNA, the CDR3 is TGTGCCAGCAGCCCTCTAGGAGGGAAGGCCAACGTCCTGACTTTC. This sequence joins TRBV5-4 and TRBJ2-6; D may be TRBD2 (6 bases). Trimming removed 4 bases at V and 6 bases at J, with 14 bases between. CDR3 length: 15 residues. CDR1 SGHNT and CDR2 YYREEE come from the germline V gene (reference sequence).

In DNA form, the CDR3 reads TGTGCCAGCAGCTTAACGTTGGGGGCCTCCTACAATGAGCAGTTCTTC. Protein sequence: CASSLTLGASYNEQFF. The rearrangement joins TRBV7-3 to TRBJ2-1; perhaps TRBD1 as D (6 bases). V was shortened by 0 bases and J by 0 bases, with 9 bases between the two germline ends. There are 16 residues in the CDR3. The germline gives CDR1 SGHTA, CDR2 FQGTGA.

This clone came up a few times. The chain joins TRBV28 to TRBJ2-7; a weak D match, TRBD2 (6 bases). This CDR3 has 15 amino acids. The V end was cut by 8 bases, the J end by 1 base, with 18 bases between. From germline, CDR1 is MDHEN and CDR2 SYDVKM. The chain's CDR3 is CASFGGGTQSYEQYF. The CDR3 nucleotides are TGTGCCAGCTTTGGTGGCGGGACGCAGTCCTACGAGCAGTACTTC. Full variable domain (missing parts from reference TRBV28 and TRBJ2-7): DVKVTQSSRYLVKRTGEKVFLECVQDMDHENMFWYRQDPGLGLRLIYFSYDVKMKEKGDIPEGYSVSREKKERFSLILESASTNQTSMYLCASFGGGTQSYEQYFGPGTRLTVT.

This sequence joins TRBV29-1 and TRBJ1-1; D call uncertain. Deletions cut 6 bases from V and 3 bases from J, with 17 bases between. The CDR3 totals 14 residues. CDR1 is SQVTM, CDR2 ANQGSEA, per germline. The CDR3 here is CSVVPGPMDTEAFF. The CDR3 region has the DNA TGCAGCGTGGTACCGGGTCCAATGGACACTGAAGCTTTCTTT.

The chain joins TRBV6-5 to TRBJ2-7; 7 positions match TRBD1. This CDR3 is built from 12 residues. The germline V gene has CDR1 MNHEY and CDR2 SVGAGI. With V trimmed by 6 bases and J by 3 bases, 2 bases remained unmatched. CDR3 loop: CASSRQGYEQYF. CDR3 nucleotide sequence: TGTGCCAGCAGCCGACAGGGCTACGAGCAGTACTTC.

Of note for this clone: Additional DNA sequences in this sample encode the identical CDR3. The chain is built from TRBV5-1 and TRBJ2-3; 12 nucleotides agree with TRBD2. This CDR3 comprises 15 residues. Per the germline V gene, CDR1 is SGHRS and CDR2 is YFSETQ. J lost 2 bases, V lost 4 bases, and 2 bases had no gene match. Here the CDR3 reads CASSLAGGITDTQYF. Written as DNA, the CDR3 is TGCGCCAGCAGCCTAGCGGGGGGGATCACAGATACGCAGTATTTT.

In its sample, this clone was seen a few times. This chain uses TRBV7-9 with TRBJ1-4; 9 bases line up with TRBD1. The CDR3 extends over 15 amino acids. Germline V CDR1 and CDR2: SEHNR, FQNEAQ (reference sequence). V lost 5 bases and J lost 6; bases outside the gene matches: 7. This chain's CDR3 is CASSPWDRVDEKLFF. DNA of the CDR3: TGTGCCAGCAGCCCTTGGGACAGGGTTGATGAAAAACTGTTTTTT.

V and J are TRBV11-2 and TRBJ2-1; D gene ambiguous. The germline V and J ends were trimmed by 1 base and 5 bases, with 6 bases remaining between them. This CDR3 region has 13 residues. Germline assignment: CDR1 SGHAT and CDR2 FQNNGV. The CDR3: CASSLVGHNEQFF. The CDR3 DNA follows: TGTGCCAGCAGCTTAGTGGGCCACAATGAGCAGTTCTTC. The full variable domain, completed using reference TRBV11-2 and TRBJ2-1, is EAGVAQSPRYKIIEKRQSVAFWCNPISGHATLYWYQQILGQGPKLLIQFQNNGVVDDSQLPKDRFSAERLKGVDSTLKIQPAKLEDSAVYLCASSLVGHNEQFFGPGTRLTVL.

The V and J genes are TRBV30 and TRBJ2-5; TRBD2 agrees at 14 bases. Germline V gene lookup returns CDR1 GTSNPN and CDR2 SVGIG (reference sequence). After removal of 8 bases from V and 4 bases from J, the junction contained 18 bases not matched to a gene. The CDR3 is 18 residues long. The CDR3 here is CAPWLGRLAGGGRETQYF. As DNA, the CDR3 is TGTGCCCCCTGGCTCGGGCGACTAGCGGGAGGGGGGAGAGAGACCCAGTACTTC.

The chain uses TRBV27 and TRBJ2-5, with TRBD2 identical over 8 bases. The ends lost 6 bases at V and 9 bases at J; junction bases unmatched: 12. Germline V gene lookup returns CDR1 MNHEY and CDR2 SMNVEV (reference sequence). This CDR3 region has 14 residues. DNA for the CDR3: TGTGCCAGCAGCCCCACCGGGGGGGGACGGGCCCAGTACTTC. Protein sequence: CASSPTGGGRAQYF.